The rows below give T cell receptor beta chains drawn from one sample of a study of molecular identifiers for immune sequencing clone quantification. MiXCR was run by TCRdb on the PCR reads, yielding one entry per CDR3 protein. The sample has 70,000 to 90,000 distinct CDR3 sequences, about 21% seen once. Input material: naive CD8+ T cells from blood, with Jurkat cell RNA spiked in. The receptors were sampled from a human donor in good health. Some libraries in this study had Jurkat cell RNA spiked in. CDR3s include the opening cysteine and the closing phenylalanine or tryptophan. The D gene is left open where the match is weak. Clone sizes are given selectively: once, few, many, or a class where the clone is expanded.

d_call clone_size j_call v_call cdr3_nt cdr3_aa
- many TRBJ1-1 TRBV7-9 TGTGCCAGCAGCTTAGCTACAGGGCTCACTGAAGCTTTCTTT CASSLATGLTEAFF
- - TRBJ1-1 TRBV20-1 TGCAGTGCTCTCAGCAGGGGAGGGTTGAACACTGAAGCTTTCTTT CSALSRGGLNTEAFF
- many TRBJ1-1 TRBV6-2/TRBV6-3 TGTGCCAGCAGACCTCCCCAGCGGACCCCCACTGAAGCTTTCTTT CASRPPQRTPTEAFF
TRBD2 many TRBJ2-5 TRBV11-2 TGTGCCAGCAGCCCTTACCCAAGACTAGCCGAGGAGACCCAGTACTTC CASSPYPRLAEETQYF
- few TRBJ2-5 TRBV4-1 TGCGCCAGCAGCCAAGAACCCCCCCCAGTACAAGAGACCCAGTACTTC CASSQEPPPVQETQYF
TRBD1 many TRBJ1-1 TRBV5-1 TGCGCCAGCAGCTACGACCTTGGACAGGGGGTAACTGAAGCTTTCTTT CASSYDLGQGVTEAFF
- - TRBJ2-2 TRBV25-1 TGTGCCAGCAATGAATGGGGTGCCGGGGAGCTGTTTTTT CASNEWGAGELFF
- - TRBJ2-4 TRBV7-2 TGTGCCAGCAGCTTAGGCGCCAAAAACATTCAGTACTTC CASSLGAKNIQYF
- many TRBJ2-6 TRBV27 TGTGCCAGCAGTCGGACGGAGTTTCTCTCTGGGGCCAACGTCCTGACTTTC CASSRTEFLSGANVLTF
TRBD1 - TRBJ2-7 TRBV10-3 TGTGCCATCAGTGTAGTGGACAGGGCCTACGAGCGGTACTTC CAISVVDRAYERYF